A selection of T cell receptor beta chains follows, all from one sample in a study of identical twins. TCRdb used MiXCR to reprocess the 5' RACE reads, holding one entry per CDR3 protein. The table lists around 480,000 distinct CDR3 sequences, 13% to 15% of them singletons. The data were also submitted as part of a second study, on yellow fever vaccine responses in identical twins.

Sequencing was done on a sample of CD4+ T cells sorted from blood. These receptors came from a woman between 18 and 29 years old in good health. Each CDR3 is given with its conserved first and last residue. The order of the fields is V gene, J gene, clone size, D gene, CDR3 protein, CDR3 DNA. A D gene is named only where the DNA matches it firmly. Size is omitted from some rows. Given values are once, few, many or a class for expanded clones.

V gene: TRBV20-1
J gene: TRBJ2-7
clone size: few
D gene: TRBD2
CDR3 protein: CSASLSGRRDEQYF
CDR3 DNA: TGCAGTGCTAGTTTGAGCGGGAGACGGGACGAGCAGTACTTC

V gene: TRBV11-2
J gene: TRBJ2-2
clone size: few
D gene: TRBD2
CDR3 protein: CASSATSLGARELFF
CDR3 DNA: TGTGCCAGCAGCGCGACTAGCCTCGGGGCGAGGGAGCTGTTTTTT

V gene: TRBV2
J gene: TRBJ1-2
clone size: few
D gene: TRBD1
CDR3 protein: CASSRGTERNYGYTF
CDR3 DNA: TGTGCCAGCAGTAGGGGGACAGAAAGAAACTATGGCTACACCTTC

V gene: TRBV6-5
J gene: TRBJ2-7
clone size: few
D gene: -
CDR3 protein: CASSYSGDSYEQYF
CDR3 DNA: TGTGCCAGCAGTTACTCGGGGGACTCCTACGAGCAGTACTTC

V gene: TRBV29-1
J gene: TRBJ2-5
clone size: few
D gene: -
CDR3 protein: CSGMDPGETQYF
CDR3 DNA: TGCAGCGGGATGGACCCTGGGGAGACCCAGTACTTC

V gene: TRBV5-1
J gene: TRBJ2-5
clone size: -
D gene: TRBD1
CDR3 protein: CASSTGTGQETQYF
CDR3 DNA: TGCGCCAGCAGCACCGGGACAGGACAAGAGACCCAGTACTTC

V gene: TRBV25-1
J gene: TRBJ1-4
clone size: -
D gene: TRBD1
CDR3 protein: CASSEYGTGGEKLFF
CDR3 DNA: TGTGCCAGCAGTGAATATGGGACAGGGGGTGAAAAACTGTTTTTT

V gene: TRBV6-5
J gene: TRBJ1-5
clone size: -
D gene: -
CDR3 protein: CASSLGVWGPQHF
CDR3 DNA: TGTGCCAGCAGTTTGGGCGTCTGGGGGCCCCAGCATTTT

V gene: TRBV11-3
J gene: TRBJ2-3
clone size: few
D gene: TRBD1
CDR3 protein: CASSDRDTDTQYF
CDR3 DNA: TGTGCCAGCTCCGACAGGGACACAGATACGCAGTATTTT

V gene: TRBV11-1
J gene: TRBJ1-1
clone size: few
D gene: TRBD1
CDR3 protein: CASSPGQGAPTEAFF
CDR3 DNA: TGTGCCAGCAGTCCGGGACAGGGGGCGCCCACTGAAGCTTTCTTT

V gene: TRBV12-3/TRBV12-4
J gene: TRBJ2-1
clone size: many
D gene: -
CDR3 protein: CASTSEAGFSSYNEQFF
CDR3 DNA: TGTGCCAGCACCTCGGAGGCGGGATTTAGCTCCTACAATGAGCAGTTCTTC